This entry describes one T cell receptor beta chain. Antigen specificity is unknown. The data belong to a study of cytomegalovirus exposure and HLA in healthy donors. Findings and caveats of the study: About 87% or about 30% of the time was how often most TCR beta V segments were productive, according to an earlier analysis.

Germline assignment: CDR1 LNHNV and CDR2 YYDKDF (reference sequence). The junction had 4 bases not matched to a gene; V was cut back by 1 base and J by 8 bases. The CDR3 consists of 13 residues. It was with 60 Vbeta and 13 Jbeta primers that the PCR ran. Libraries were prepared by immunoSEQ multiplex PCR; TCRdb keeps only in-frame clonotypes and omits some of them. Among 150,000 to 200,000 clones listed, 70% to 85% were seen once. Sequencing was carried out using PBMCs. This clonotype was obtained from a boy younger than 10 in good health and CMV-seronegative. This chain links TRBV15 with TRBJ1-1; 7 nucleotides align to TRBD1. The CDR3 DNA reads as TGTGCCACCAGCAGAGCCCCGGGACAGGAAGCTTTCTTT. It specifies CATSRAPGQEAFF.